This T cell receptor beta chain stems from a study of blood T cell repertoires in COVID-19. As processed by the authors: Nucleated cell number was recorded as an estimate derived from reference gene primer amplification. The method was immunoSEQ multiplex PCR; TCRdb's version includes in-frame clones alone and lacks a portion of them. From that table come the V and J calls and clone size; the DNA was used to work out D and trimming. Altogether roughly 250,000 clones are present, about three quarters being singletons, with the ten largest covering around 3.4%. V lost 0 bases and J 3 bases, leaving 12 bases between the germline ends. The CDR3 spans 16 residues. Germline CDR1 and CDR2: MGHRA and YSYEKL.

Sample: peripheral blood. The rearrangement joins TRBV4-1 to TRBJ1-5; no firm D call. The origin of this receptor is a woman over 75 with acute or convalescent COVID-19. The CDR3 DNA is TGCGCCAGCAGCCAAGATCCACCTAGAGCCAATCAGCCCCAGCATTTT. Its protein product is CASSQDPPRANQPQHF.